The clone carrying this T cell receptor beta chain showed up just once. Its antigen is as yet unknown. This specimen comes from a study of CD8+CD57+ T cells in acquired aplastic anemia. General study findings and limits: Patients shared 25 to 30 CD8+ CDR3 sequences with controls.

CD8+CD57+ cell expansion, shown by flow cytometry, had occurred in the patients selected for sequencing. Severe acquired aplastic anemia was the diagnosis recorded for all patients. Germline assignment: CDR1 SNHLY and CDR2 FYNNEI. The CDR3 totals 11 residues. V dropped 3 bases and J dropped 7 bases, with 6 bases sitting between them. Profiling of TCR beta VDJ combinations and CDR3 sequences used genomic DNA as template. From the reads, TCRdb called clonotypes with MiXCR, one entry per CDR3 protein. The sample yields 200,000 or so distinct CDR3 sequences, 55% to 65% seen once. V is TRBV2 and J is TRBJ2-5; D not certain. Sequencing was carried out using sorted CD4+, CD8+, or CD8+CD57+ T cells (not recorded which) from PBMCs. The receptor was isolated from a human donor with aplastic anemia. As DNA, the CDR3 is TGTGCCAGCAGTGACTCCCCGACCCAGTACTTC. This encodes CASSDSPTQYF.